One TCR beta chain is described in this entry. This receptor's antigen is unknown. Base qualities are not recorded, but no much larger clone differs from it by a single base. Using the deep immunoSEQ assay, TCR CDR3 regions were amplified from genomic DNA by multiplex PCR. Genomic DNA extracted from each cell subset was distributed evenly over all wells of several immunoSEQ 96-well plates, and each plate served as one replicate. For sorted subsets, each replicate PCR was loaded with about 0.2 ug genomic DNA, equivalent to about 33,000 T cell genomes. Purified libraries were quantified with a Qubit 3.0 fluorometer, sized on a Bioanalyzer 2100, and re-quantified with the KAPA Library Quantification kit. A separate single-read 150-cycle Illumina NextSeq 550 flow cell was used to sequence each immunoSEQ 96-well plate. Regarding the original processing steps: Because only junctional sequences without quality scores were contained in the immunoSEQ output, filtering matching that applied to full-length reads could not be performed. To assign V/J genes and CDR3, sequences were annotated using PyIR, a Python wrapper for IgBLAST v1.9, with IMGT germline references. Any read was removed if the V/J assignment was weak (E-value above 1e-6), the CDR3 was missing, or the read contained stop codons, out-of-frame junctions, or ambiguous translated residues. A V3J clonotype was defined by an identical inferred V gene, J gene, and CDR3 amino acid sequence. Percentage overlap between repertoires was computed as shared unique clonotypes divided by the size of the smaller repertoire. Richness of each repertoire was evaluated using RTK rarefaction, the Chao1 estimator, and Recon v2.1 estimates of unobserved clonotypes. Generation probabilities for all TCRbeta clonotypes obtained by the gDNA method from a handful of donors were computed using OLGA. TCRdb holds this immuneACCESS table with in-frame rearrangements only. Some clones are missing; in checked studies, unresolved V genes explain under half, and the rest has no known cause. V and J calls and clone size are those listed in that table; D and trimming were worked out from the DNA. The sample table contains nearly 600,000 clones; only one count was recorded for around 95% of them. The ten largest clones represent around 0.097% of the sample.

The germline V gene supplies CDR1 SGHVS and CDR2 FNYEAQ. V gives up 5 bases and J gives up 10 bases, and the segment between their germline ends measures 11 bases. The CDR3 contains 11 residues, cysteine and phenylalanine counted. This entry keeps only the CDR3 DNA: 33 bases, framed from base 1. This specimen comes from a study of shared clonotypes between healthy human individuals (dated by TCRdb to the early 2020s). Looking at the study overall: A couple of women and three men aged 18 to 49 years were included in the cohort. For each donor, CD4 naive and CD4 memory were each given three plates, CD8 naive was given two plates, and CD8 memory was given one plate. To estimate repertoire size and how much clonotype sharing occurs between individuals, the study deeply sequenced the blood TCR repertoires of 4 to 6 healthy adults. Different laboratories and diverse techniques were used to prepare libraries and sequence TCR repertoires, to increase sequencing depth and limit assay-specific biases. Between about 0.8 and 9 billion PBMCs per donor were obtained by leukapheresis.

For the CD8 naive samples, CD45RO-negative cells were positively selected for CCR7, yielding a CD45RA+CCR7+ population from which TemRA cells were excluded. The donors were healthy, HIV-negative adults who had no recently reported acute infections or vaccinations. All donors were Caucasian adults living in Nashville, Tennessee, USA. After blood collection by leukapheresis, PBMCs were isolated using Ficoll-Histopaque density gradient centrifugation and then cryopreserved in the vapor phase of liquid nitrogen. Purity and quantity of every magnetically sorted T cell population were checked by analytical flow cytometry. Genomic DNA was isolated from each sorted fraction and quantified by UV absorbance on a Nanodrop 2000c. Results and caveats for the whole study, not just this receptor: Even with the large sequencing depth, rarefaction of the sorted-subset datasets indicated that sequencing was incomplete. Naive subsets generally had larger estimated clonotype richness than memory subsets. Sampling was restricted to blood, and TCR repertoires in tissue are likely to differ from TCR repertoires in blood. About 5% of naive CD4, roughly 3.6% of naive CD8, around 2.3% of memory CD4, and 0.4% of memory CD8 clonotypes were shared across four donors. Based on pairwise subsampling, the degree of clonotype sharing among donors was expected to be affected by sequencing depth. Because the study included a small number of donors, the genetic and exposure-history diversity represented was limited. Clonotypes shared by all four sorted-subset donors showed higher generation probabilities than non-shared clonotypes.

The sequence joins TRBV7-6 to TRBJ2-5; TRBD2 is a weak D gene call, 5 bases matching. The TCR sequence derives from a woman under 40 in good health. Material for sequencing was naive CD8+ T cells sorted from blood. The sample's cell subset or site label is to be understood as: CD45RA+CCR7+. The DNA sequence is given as TGTGCCAGCAGCCGCTCGGGGATCCAGTACTTC. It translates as CASSRSGIQYF.